The 14 T cell receptor beta chains reported below all come from one sample, sequenced in a study of blood T cells in healthy people across ages. Combining a sample-barcoded 5' primer with a J-beta primer mix, a second PCR ran for roughly 7 to 12 cycles. TCRdb independently ran MiXCR on the 5' RACE reads; one entry per CDR3 protein. The sample contains hundreds of thousands of distinct CDR3 sequences, about 21% of which appear only once. Material: blood. Receptors originate from a man in his 70s in good health.

The chain couples TRBV6-1 to TRBJ2-1; D is perhaps TRBD1 or TRBD2 (5 bases each). The CDR3 covers 15 residues. The germline V and J ends were trimmed by 6 bases and 4 bases, with 16 bases remaining between them. Germline V gene sequence: CDR1 MNHNS, CDR2 SASEGT. The CDR3 region has the DNA TGTGCCAGCAGAAGATCCGGGACGAGTTACAATGAGCAGTTCTTC. It codes for CASRRSGTSYNEQFF.

The chain combines TRBV24-1 with TRBJ2-3; 8 bases are a match to TRBD1. CDR3 length: 13 amino acids. The germline CDR1 and CDR2 sequences are KGHDR and SFDVKD. With V trimmed by 4 bases and J by 6 bases, 2 bases remained unmatched. CDR3 protein: CATSETGVDTQYF. In DNA form, the CDR3 reads TGTGCCACCAGTGAGACAGGGGTGGATACGCAGTATTTT.

This rearrangement joins TRBV7-3 to TRBJ2-1, with a tentative D call TRBD1 (5 bases). The CDR3 contains 15 residues. The V gene lost 3 bases and the J gene lost 0 bases, with 9 bases spanning the gap. The germline V gene has CDR1 SGHTA and CDR2 FQGTGA. CDR3 sequence (DNA): TGTGCCAGCAGCTTCGACAGTTCCTCCTACAATGAGCAGTTCTTC. Its translation: CASSFDSSSYNEQFF.

This clonotype was counted between two and nine times. The chain has TRBV6-5 and TRBJ1-4, with D hard to call. V was pared by 2 bases and J by 4 bases, with 20 bases between. The CDR3 has 18 amino acids. CDR1 MNHEY and CDR2 SVGAGI come from the germline V gene. The CDR3 nucleotides are TGTGCCAGCAGTTACGAACCGATCCGTTCGGCGGGTAATGAAAAACTGTTTTTT. Its protein product is CASSYEPIRSAGNEKLFF.

This clonotype came up many times. This sequence joins TRBV3-1 and TRBJ1-5; D perhaps matches TRBD1 (5 bases). CDR1 is LGHDT and CDR2 is YNNKEL in the germline V gene (reference sequence). The CDR3 runs to 14 residues. Trimming took off 3 bases at V and 3 bases at J, with 9 bases between the two ends. The CDR3 DNA is TGTGCCAGCAGCCAGTCACAGGTCAATCAGCCCCAGCATTTT. Translation gives CASSQSQVNQPQHF.

There are many counts of this clonotype. V usage is TRBV28 and J usage is TRBJ2-3, with D possibly matching TRBD2 (6 bases). The CDR3 is 17 residues long. Per germline, CDR1 MDHEN and CDR2 SYDVKM. The V end lost 5 bases, the J end lost 0 bases, and 18 bases lay between the germline ends. The DNA for the CDR3 is TGTGCCAGCAGTCCGCGGGCCACGGGGACTAGCACAGATACGCAGTATTTT. The encoded protein is CASSPRATGTSTDTQYF.

This chain links TRBV21-1 with TRBJ2-5; TRBD1 was called by the table and not checked on the DNA. TRBV21-1 is marked as a pseudogene. This CDR3 spans 15 amino acids. The CDR3 DNA sequence: TGTGCCAGCAGCAGCCGGACACCCGCAATTGAGACCCAGTACTTC. Its protein product is CASSSRTPAIETQYF.

The V and J genes are TRBV11-3 and TRBJ2-3; D may correspond to TRBD1 or TRBD2 (5 bases each). The length of the CDR3 is 16 residues. Germline CDR1 and CDR2: SGHNT and YENEEA. V lost 5 bases and J 0 bases, leaving 15 bases between the germline ends. CDR3 amino acids: CASSTRWGGSTDTQYF. The CDR3 DNA is TGTGCCAGCAGCACTCGATGGGGCGGGAGCACAGATACGCAGTATTTT.

In this sample, this clonotype turned up a few times. The gene calls are TRBV20-1 and TRBJ2-5, with D unclear. The germline V gene encodes CDR1 DFQATT and CDR2 SNEGSKA (reference sequence). V was pared by 1 base and J by 0 bases, with 9 bases between. The CDR3 consists of 14 residues. The CDR3 reads CSARAPQNQETQYF. CDR3 nucleotide sequence: TGCAGTGCTAGAGCGCCCCAGAACCAAGAGACCCAGTACTTC.

This clonotype has a handful of counts. The chain combines TRBV28 with TRBJ2-3; D remains ambiguous. This CDR3 region has 15 residues. Trimming shortened V by 5 bases and J by 2 bases, and 14 bases separated the two germline ends. Germline-derived CDR1 and CDR2 are MDHEN and SYDVKM. The CDR3 loop reads CASSPGTIFTDTQYF. Here the CDR3 DNA reads TGTGCCAGCAGTCCAGGAACTATTTTCACAGATACGCAGTATTTT.

The gene calls are TRBV2 and TRBJ1-1; D is undetermined. The germline CDR1 and CDR2 sequences are SNHLY and FYNNEI. V lost 4 bases to trimming and J lost 0 bases, with 6 bases between them. The CDR3 runs 13 residues. The CDR3 loop reads CASSARLNTEAFF. CDR3 nucleotide sequence: TGTGCCAGCAGTGCCAGGCTGAACACTGAAGCTTTCTTT.

This clonotype was counted between two and nine times. The rearrangement links TRBV28 to TRBJ2-5; tentative D call: TRBD1 (6 bases). With the DNA end fitting TRBJ2-7 better, the J assignment may be wrong. CDR3 length: 12 residues. Germline V gives CDR1 MDHEN, CDR2 SYDVKM. The CDR3: CASSGNRDEQYF. CDR3 bases: TGTGCCAGCAGCGGGAACAGGGACGAGCAGTACTTC.

The chain's CDR3 is CASSDEGGGNEQFF. CDR3 bases: TGTGCCAGCAGTGACGAAGGGGGAGGAAATGAGCAGTTCTTC. The chain employs TRBV6-4 and TRBJ2-1, with D perhaps given as TRBD1 or TRBD2 (6 bases each). Germline CDR1 MRHNA, CDR2 SNTAGT. The CDR3 is 14 residues long. Trimming cost V 2 bases and J 7 bases, with 12 bases left between them.

This clonotype was recorded a few times. V usage is TRBV4-1 and J usage is TRBJ2-4; D might be TRBD2 (6 bases). In germline, CDR1 is MGHRA, CDR2 YSYEKL. The CDR3 totals 16 residues. The V end lost 1 base, the J end lost 4 bases, and 14 bases lay between the germline ends. CDR3 sequence reads: CASSQVGAGPKNIQYF. The CDR3, as DNA: TGCGCCAGCAGCCAAGTCGGTGCGGGACCGAAAAACATTCAGTACTTC.